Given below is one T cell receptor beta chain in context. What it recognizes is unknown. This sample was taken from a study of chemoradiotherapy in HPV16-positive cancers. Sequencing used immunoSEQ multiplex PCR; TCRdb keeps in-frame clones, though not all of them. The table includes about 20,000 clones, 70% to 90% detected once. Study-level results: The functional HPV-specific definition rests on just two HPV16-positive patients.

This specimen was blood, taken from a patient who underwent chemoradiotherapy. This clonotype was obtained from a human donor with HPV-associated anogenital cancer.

CDR3 protein: CASSVRINTGELFF. The CDR3 DNA sequence: TGTGCCAGCAGCGTACGGATCAACACCGGGGAGCTGTTTTTT. The rearrangement joins TRBV9 to TRBJ2-2, with unresolved D. Trimming pared 1 base from V and 2 bases from J, leaving 6 bases between. Germline values: CDR1 SGDLS, CDR2 YYNGEE. This CDR3 contains 14 residues.